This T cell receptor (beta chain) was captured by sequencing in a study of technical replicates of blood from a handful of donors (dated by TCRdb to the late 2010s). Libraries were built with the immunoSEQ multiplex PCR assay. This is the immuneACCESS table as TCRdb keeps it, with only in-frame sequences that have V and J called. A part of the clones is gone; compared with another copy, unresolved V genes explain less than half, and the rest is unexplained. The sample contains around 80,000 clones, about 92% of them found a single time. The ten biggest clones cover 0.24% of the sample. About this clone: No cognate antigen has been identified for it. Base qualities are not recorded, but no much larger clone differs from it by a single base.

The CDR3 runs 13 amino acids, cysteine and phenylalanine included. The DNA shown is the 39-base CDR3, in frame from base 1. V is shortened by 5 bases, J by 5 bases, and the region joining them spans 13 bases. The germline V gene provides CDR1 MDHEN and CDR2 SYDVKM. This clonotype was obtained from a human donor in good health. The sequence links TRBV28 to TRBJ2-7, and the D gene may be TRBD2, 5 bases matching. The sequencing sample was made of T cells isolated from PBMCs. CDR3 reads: CASSEGRENEQYF. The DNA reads TGTGCCAGCAGTGAGGGAAGAGAAAACGAGCAGTACTTC.